This T cell receptor beta chain was captured in a study of cytomegalovirus exposure and HLA in healthy donors. On the study more broadly: A later analysis reported the roughly 130 validation repertoires used the same platform as the roughly 700 first-cohort repertoires.

Only in-frame clones appear in the TCRdb table, and some are missing; sequencing was by immunoSEQ multiplex PCR. Of about 150,000 clones in the sample, nearly 90% are singletons; the top ten hold over 9%. Study-level findings and limits: Some 150 TCR beta chains were listed as cytomegalovirus-associated.

A word on this clone: The antigen remains unidentified.

CDR3 size: 16 residues. The germline gives CDR1 SGHRS, CDR2 YFSETQ. Losses at the gene ends were 1 base for V and 5 bases for J; bases not matched to a gene: 9. The specimen sequenced was PBMCs. The clonotype originates from a woman aged 18-29 years in good health and CMV-seropositive. V gene TRBV5-1 combines with J gene TRBJ2-5; 9 bases align to TRBD2. In DNA form, the CDR3 reads TGCGCCAGCAGCTTGTATGCGGGGGGGCTCTGGGAGACCCAGTACTTC. This encodes CASSLYAGGLWETQYF.